This T cell receptor (beta chain) appears in the sequencing data of a study of identifying expanded T cells in peripheral blood. Findings and limits, study-wide: About 1.2 clones differed between technical replicates, versus around 15 and 19 over time. Approximately two-week clone count variance significantly increased as total template count grew.

Some clones are missing from TCRdb's copy, which holds only in-frame ones; the method was immunoSEQ multiplex PCR. The table has tens of thousands of clones, about four fifths seen once. About this clone itself: The antigen remains unidentified.

Germline CDR1 and CDR2: SQVTM and ANQGSEA. The V and J ends lost 3 bases and 4 bases respectively, with 12 bases between them. There are 13 residues in the CDR3. During the collection period, no donor immune events like infections were recorded. The TCR sequence derives from a person aged 18 to 75 in good health. Specimen: blood. The chain carries TRBV29-1 and TRBJ1-2; possible D gene TRBD1, 5 bases. CDR3 residues: CSVEFQGGYGYTF. In DNA, the CDR3 is TGCAGCGTTGAGTTTCAGGGTGGCTATGGCTACACCTTC.